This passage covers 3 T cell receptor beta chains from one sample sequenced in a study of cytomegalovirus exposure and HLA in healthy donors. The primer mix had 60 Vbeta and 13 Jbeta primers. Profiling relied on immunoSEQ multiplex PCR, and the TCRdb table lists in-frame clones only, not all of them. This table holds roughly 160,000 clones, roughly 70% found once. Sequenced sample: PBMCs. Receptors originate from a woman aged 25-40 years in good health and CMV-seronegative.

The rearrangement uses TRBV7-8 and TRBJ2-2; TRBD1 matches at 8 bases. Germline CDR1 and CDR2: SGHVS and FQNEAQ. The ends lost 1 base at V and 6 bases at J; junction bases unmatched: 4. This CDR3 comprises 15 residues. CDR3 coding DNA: TGTGCCAGCAGCTTAGTAGCAGGGGGCGCCGGGGAGCTGTTTTTT. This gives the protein CASSLVAGGAGELFF. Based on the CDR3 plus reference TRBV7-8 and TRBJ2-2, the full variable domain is GAGVSQSPRYKVAKRGQDVALRCDPISGHVSLFWYQQALGQGPEFLTYFQNEAQLDKSGLPSDRFFAERPEGSVSTLKIQRTQQEDSAVYLCASSLVAGGAGELFFGEGSRLTVL.

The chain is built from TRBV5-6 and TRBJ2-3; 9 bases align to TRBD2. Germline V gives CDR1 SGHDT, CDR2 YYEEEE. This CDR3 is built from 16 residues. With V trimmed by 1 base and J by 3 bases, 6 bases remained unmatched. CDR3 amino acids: CASSLLGGGATDTQYF. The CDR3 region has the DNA TGTGCCAGCAGCTTGCTAGGCGGGGGGGCAACAGATACGCAGTATTTT.

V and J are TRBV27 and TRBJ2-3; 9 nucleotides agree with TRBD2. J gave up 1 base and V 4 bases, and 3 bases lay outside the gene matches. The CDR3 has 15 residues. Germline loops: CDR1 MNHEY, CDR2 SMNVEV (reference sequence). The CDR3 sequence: CASSWPSGGTDTQYF. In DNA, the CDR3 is TGTGCCAGCAGTTGGCCTAGCGGGGGCACAGATACGCAGTATTTT.